The clone carrying this T cell receptor (beta chain) was seen a single time. CDR3 length equals 14 residues. Deletions cut 5 bases from V and 2 bases from J, with 13 bases between. CDR1 is SGHVS and CDR2 is FQNEAQ in the germline V gene. This specimen belongs to a study of blood T cell repertoires in COVID-19. The wider study: COVID-19 samples, acute and convalescent, were from the United States, Italy and Spain. PBMCs, B-cell-depleted T cells, or T cells provided the cDNA or gDNA that made up the material.

Clones were read by immunoSEQ multiplex PCR, and TCRdb kept only the in-frame ones, dropping some. Of about 170,000 clones in the sample, around four fifths were seen once. Seattle patient enrollment occurred during active infection, with longitudinal follow-up thereafter. The J gene is TRBJ2-7, the V gene TRBV7-8, with a tentative D call TRBD1 (5 bases). The TCR sequence derives from a woman of 80 years or more with COVID-19, enrolled during active disease. Sequencing used peripheral blood. The CDR3 sequence: CASSRSTGPYEQYF. CDR3 DNA: TGTGCCAGCAGCCGTTCAACAGGCCCCTACGAGCAGTACTTC.